Shown below are 23 T cell receptor beta chains from a single sample sequenced in a study of T cells in Graves' hyperthyroidism and ophthalmopathy. Amplification yielded TCR beta CDR3 regions, with RNA transcripts as the source. An initial round of RT-PCR targeting the TCR CDR3 relied on the HTBI primer set. From the multiplex PCR reads, TCRdb called clonotypes with MiXCR, one entry per CDR3 protein. The sample lists approximately 710,000 distinct CDR3 sequences, approximately 15% seen once, with less than 20% in the top ten. Input material: blood. Receptors originate from a man aged 50 to 60 with Graves' hyperthyroidism.

In this sample, this clonotype turned up a few times. The chain is built from TRBV19 and TRBJ2-2; D call uncertain. Germline lookup yields CDR1 LNHDA and CDR2 SQIVND (reference sequence). Between the trimmed V and J ends, which lost 1 base and 4 bases, there was a span of 10 bases. The CDR3 runs 15 residues. CDR3 nucleotides: TGTGCCAGTAGTATAGCCCCTGAAGGCACCGGGGAGCTGTTTTTT. Protein product: CASSIAPEGTGELFF.

This clonotype was seen repeatedly, ten times or more. This rearrangement joins TRBV12-3 or TRBV12-4 to TRBJ2-1, with D unresolved. Trimming left V 2 bases short and J 11 bases short, with 7 bases between. CDR3 length: 11 amino acids. The CDR3 DNA reads TGTGCCAGCAGTTTATCGATACAGCAGTTCTTC. This codes for CASSLSIQQFF.

This clonotype showed up many times. V usage is TRBV5-5 and J usage is TRBJ1-1, with a weak D call TRBD1 (6 bases). The CDR3 spans 17 residues. Germline-derived CDR1 and CDR2 are SGHKS and YYEKEE (reference sequence). V dropped 0 bases and J dropped 4 bases, with 19 bases sitting between them. The CDR3 region is CASSLAWGGRLGTEAFF. The CDR3 DNA reads TGTGCCAGCAGCTTGGCCTGGGGGGGCCGCCTAGGCACTGAAGCTTTCTTT.

In its sample, this clonotype was seen many times. The V gene is TRBV7-2, the J gene TRBJ2-2; 9 nucleotides line up with TRBD1. Looked up from germline, CDR1 is SGHTA and CDR2 is FQGNSA. CDR3 length equals 16 residues. V lost 3 bases and J lost 6; bases outside the gene matches: 8. The CDR3 coding sequence is TGTGCCAGCAGCTTTAATCGGGACAGGGTGGCCGGGGAGCTGTTTTTT. Translation: CASSFNRDRVAGELFF.

This clonotype showed up many times. The CDR3 coding sequence is TGTGCCAGCAGTTACCCTGCTGGAGGACGGACTGAAGCTTTCTTT. Protein product: CASSYPAGGRTEAFF. The chain carries TRBV6-5 and TRBJ1-1; no clear D gene. The V end was cut by 2 bases, the J end by 5 bases, with 15 bases between. The CDR3 runs 15 residues. Germline V gene lookup returns CDR1 MNHEY and CDR2 SVGAGI.

There are a few counts of this clonotype. This sequence joins TRBV9 and TRBJ2-7, with D possibly TRBD1 on 5 matching bases. The CDR3 consists of 14 residues. V gave up 0 bases and J gave up 2 bases, with 9 bases separating them. Looked up from germline, CDR1 is SGDLS and CDR2 is YYNGEE. CDR3 region: CASSVDTGPYEQYF. The DNA for the CDR3 is TGTGCCAGCAGCGTAGACACAGGCCCCTACGAGCAGTACTTC. The full variable domain, with the rest looked up from reference TRBV9 and TRBJ2-7, is DSGVTQTPKHLITATGQRVTLRCSPRSGDLSVYWYQQSLDQGLQFLIQYYNGEERAKGNILERFSAQQFPDLHSELNLSSLELGDSALYFCASSVDTGPYEQYFGPGTRLTVT.

V and J are TRBV5-1 and TRBJ1-1, with D possibly being TRBD1 (6 bases). Trimming removed 4 bases from V and 8 bases from J, with 18 bases in between. CDR3 length: 14 amino acids. From germline, CDR1 is SGHRS and CDR2 YFSETQ. The CDR3 loop is CASSPAGQNPEAFF. The CDR3 coding sequence is TGCGCCAGCAGCCCGGCCGGACAGAATCCAGAAGCTTTCTTT.

There are many counts of this clonotype. CDR3 protein: CASSFMASGSRNEQFF. The DNA of the CDR3 is TGTGCCAGCAGTTTCATGGCTAGCGGGAGTAGAAATGAGCAGTTCTTC. This sequence joins TRBV28 and TRBJ2-1; 10 bases are a match to TRBD2. The V gene end was trimmed by 3 bases and the J gene end by 7 bases; junction bases not matched to a gene: 9. The CDR3 extends over 16 amino acids. Germline CDR1 MDHEN, CDR2 SYDVKM.

This clonotype was observed at least ten times. The chain joins TRBV2 to TRBJ2-3; a possible D gene is TRBD1 (6 bases). The CDR3 is 14 residues long. Germline CDR1 and CDR2: SNHLY and FYNNEI. V lost 3 bases and J 6 bases, leaving 13 bases between the germline ends. The CDR3 coding sequence is TGTGCCAGCAGTGATGGACAGCCGACGGATACGCAGTATTTT. Translation gives CASSDGQPTDTQYF.

J is TRBJ1-1 and V is TRBV14; TRBD1 matches at 10 bases. The CDR3 is 13 amino acids. J gave up 8 bases and V 4 bases, and 4 bases lay outside the gene matches. The V gene's germline CDR1 is SGHDN and CDR2 FVKESK. This CDR3 reads CASSPGQGGEAFF. DNA for the CDR3: TGTGCCAGCAGCCCCGGACAGGGGGGGGAAGCTTTCTTT.

The chain employs TRBV9 and TRBJ2-1; no clear D. V was trimmed by 4 bases and J by 6 bases, leaving 17 bases between them. The CDR3 contains 15 residues. Per the germline V gene, CDR1 is SGDLS and CDR2 is YYNGEE. For the CDR3, the DNA is TGTGCCAGCAGCTCCCCAAGGAGAGCGAGCAATGAGCAGTTCTTC. This translates into CASSSPRRASNEQFF.

This clonotype was observed a handful of times. The junction does not match germline at one end; this may be a read error. The V gene is TRBV7-2, the J gene TRBJ1-5; 11 positions match TRBD1. Per germline, CDR1 SGHTA and CDR2 FQGNSA. The CDR3 is 15 amino acids. This CDR3 reads CASSLAGQGDQPQHF. The CDR3 DNA reads TGTGCCAGCAGCCTAGCGGGACAGGGGGATCAGCCCCAGCATTTT. Filled out from reference TRBV7-2 and TRBJ1-5, the complete variable domain reads GAGVSQSPSNKVTEKGKDVELRCDPISGHTALYWYRQSLGQGLEFLIYFQGNSAPDKSGLPSDRFSAERTGGSVSTLTIQRTQQEDSAVYLCASSLAGQGDQPQHFGDGTRLSIL.

This clonotype was seen a handful of times. V and J are TRBV20-1 and TRBJ2-1; D remains unclear. The CDR3 loop spans 13 amino acids. Per the germline V gene, CDR1 is DFQATT and CDR2 is SNEGSKA (reference sequence). Trimming cost V 0 bases and J 6 bases, with 9 bases left between them. The CDR3 sequence is CSARDNLVNEQFF. For the CDR3, the DNA is TGCAGTGCTAGAGATAACCTAGTCAATGAGCAGTTCTTC.

The rearrangement joins TRBV3-1 to TRBJ1-5; 10 positions agree with TRBD1. CDR1 is LGHDT, CDR2 YNNKEL, per germline (reference sequence). The CDR3 contains 18 residues. The ends lost 8 bases at V and 6 bases at J; junction bases unmatched: 19. CDR3 DNA sequence: TGTGCCAGCTCACCCCGTCGATCGGGACAGGGGAATGGTCAGCCCCAGCATTTT. Amino acid sequence: CASSPRRSGQGNGQPQHF.

This clonotype was seen repeatedly, ten times or more. The chain combines TRBV2 with TRBJ2-3; 15 bases agree with TRBD2. Germline CDR1 SNHLY, CDR2 FYNNEI. J lost 3 bases, V lost 10 bases, and 8 bases had no gene match. The CDR3 has 16 amino acids. CDR3 nucleotide sequence: TGTGCCAAACGGACTAGCGGGAGGGCCAATACAGATACGCAGTATTTT. Translated: CAKRTSGRANTDTQYF.

In its sample, this clonotype was seen a few times. The rearrangement links TRBV6-2 or TRBV6-3 to TRBJ2-1; 10 nucleotides match TRBD2. This CDR3 comprises 15 residues. Germline V gene lookup returns CDR1 MNHEY and CDR2 SVGEGT. The J segment lost 2 bases and the V segment lost 8 bases, leaving 6 bases of the junction unmatched. The CDR3 spells CASGKREGTYNEQFF. As DNA, the CDR3 is TGTGCCAGCGGTAAGCGGGAGGGCACCTACAATGAGCAGTTCTTC.

There are a few counts of this clonotype. The V gene is TRBV5-1, the J gene TRBJ2-7; the D is unclear. Germline loops: CDR1 SGHRS, CDR2 YFSETQ. This CDR3 spans 14 amino acids. V was trimmed by 2 bases and J by 3 bases, leaving 12 bases between them. This CDR3 is CASSLGTEFYEQYF. For the CDR3, the DNA is TGCGCCAGCAGCTTAGGCACGGAGTTCTACGAGCAGTACTTC.

This clonotype occurred a few times. This chain connects TRBV25-1 to TRBJ2-7; 8 nucleotides agree with TRBD1. CDR1 is MGHDK, CDR2 SYGVNS, per germline. The length of the CDR3 is 14 residues. V dropped 4 bases and J dropped 4; count of bases not matched to a gene: 6. CDR3 nucleotides: TGTGCCAGCAGTGGGCAGGGGGCCGGTTACGAGCAGTACTTC. Translation: CASSGQGAGYEQYF.

Comments on this clonotype: One end of the junction varies from germline; a read error may be responsible. This sequence joins TRBV10-1 and TRBJ2-1; TRBD2 might be the D (5 bases). This CDR3 has 15 amino acids. Germline V gives CDR1 WNHNN, CDR2 SYGVQD (reference sequence). The CDR3 reads CSSSDEGTRRNEQFF. In nucleotides, the CDR3 is TGCTCCAGCAGTGACGAGGGTACTCGCCGGAATGAGCAGTTCTTC.

Many counts were recorded for this clonotype. The rearrangement joins TRBV12-3 or TRBV12-4 to TRBJ2-1, with 9 bases that match TRBD2. There are 17 residues in the CDR3. J gave up 8 bases and V 4 bases, and 15 bases lay outside the gene matches. CDR3 amino acids: CASSSPRGSGSLDEQFF. The CDR3 nucleotides read TGTGCCAGCAGTTCCCCACGGGGTAGCGGGAGTCTGGATGAGCAGTTCTTC.

There are many counts of this clonotype. V usage is TRBV5-1 and J usage is TRBJ2-1; no definite D call. The CDR3 has 12 residues. V gave up 4 bases and J gave up 9 bases, with 11 bases separating them. Germline assignment: CDR1 SGHRS and CDR2 YFSETQ. CDR3 nucleotide sequence: TGCGCCAGCAGCCCGTTGGGTAGTGAGCAGTTCTTC. It encodes CASSPLGSEQFF.

This clonotype came up many times. J is TRBJ2-7 and V is TRBV12-3 or TRBV12-4; D uncertain. This CDR3 region has 13 residues. V lost 0 bases and J lost 6, with 9 bases in between. CDR3 loop: CASSLALAGEQYF. The CDR3 DNA reads TGTGCCAGCAGTTTAGCGTTGGCCGGCGAGCAGTACTTC.

In its sample, this clonotype was seen many times. The rearrangement links TRBV29-1 to TRBJ2-3; a weak D match, TRBD1 (6 bases). The V gene lost 7 bases and the J gene lost 8 bases, with 19 bases spanning the gap. Germline V gene sequence: CDR1 SQVTM, CDR2 ANQGSEA. The CDR3 loop spans 13 amino acids. The CDR3: CSDDRMTAGTQYF. As DNA, the CDR3 is TGCAGCGACGACAGGATGACCGCCGGTACGCAGTATTTT.